This T cell receptor (beta chain) was recovered during a study of lymphopenia after photon versus proton radiotherapy. Study results and caveats: In patients who died, overall survival fell as post-nadir TCR diversity dropped more. Post-nadir diversity loss with photons came from oligoclonal expansion, particularly CD8+ Temra cells. Under photons, naive T cells and diversity fell while effector/memory populations rose.

Worth noting for this clone: Its antigen is currently unknown.

Germline V gives CDR1 MDHEN, CDR2 SYDVKM. The trim removed 5 bases at V and 0 bases at J, leaving 7 bases unmatched. This CDR3 is built from 15 residues. Assay used: immunoSEQ multiplex PCR; TCRdb lists only in-frame clones, some missing. The sample gives around 23,000 clones, approximately 91% of which show up once; roughly 9.7% is in the top ten. The source of this sequence is a woman between 70 and 85 years old with pancreatic cancer. Some clones in this sample may be carry-over from other donors' samples. The material sequenced was peripheral blood, taken from a patient treated with proton-based radiotherapy. V gene TRBV28 combines with J gene TRBJ2-7, with TRBD1 matching 7 bases. CDR3 sequence reads: CASSGWDRSSYEQYF. DNA of the CDR3: TGTGCCAGCAGTGGGTGGGACAGAAGCTCCTACGAGCAGTACTTC.